These 28 T cell receptor beta chains came from one sample sequenced in a study of cytomegalovirus exposure and HLA in healthy donors. 60 Vbeta and 13 Jbeta primers were used in PCR. Sequenced by immunoSEQ multiplex PCR; TCRdb stores in-frame clones only, minus some. The data hold more than 100,000 clones, with roughly 80% observed a single time. The sequencing input was PBMCs. These receptors originate from a woman in her thirties or forties in good health and CMV-seronegative.

The rearrangement links TRBV13 to TRBJ2-1; D not resolved. Deletions cut 8 bases from V and 6 bases from J, with 14 bases between. The CDR3 totals 13 residues. From germline, CDR1 is PRHDT and CDR2 FYEKMQ (reference sequence). CDR3 nucleotides: TGTGCCAGCTCATATCTAGGCCCCAATGAGCAGTTCTTC. Translating gives CASSYLGPNEQFF.

This chain links TRBV5-5 with TRBJ1-1; 10 nucleotides agree with TRBD1. Germline CDR1 and CDR2: SGHKS and YYEKEE (reference sequence). This CDR3 is built from 18 residues. The junction had 13 bases not matched to a gene; V was cut back by 0 bases and J by 5 bases. CDR3: CASSLVPRDRGKRTEAFF. The CDR3 bases are TGTGCCAGCAGCTTGGTGCCTCGGGACAGGGGAAAGAGGACTGAAGCTTTCTTT.

The J gene is TRBJ1-5, the V gene TRBV2; D unresolved. Looked up from germline, CDR1 is SNHLY and CDR2 is FYNNEI. V was shortened by 8 bases and J by 3 bases, with 11 bases between the two germline ends. CDR3 length: 13 residues. The CDR3 DNA sequence: TGTGCCAGCGGGTGGGAGAACAATCAGCCCCAGCATTTT. Residues: CASGWENNQPQHF.

The chain uses TRBV5-1 and TRBJ2-5, with TRBD2 identical over 16 bases. CDR1 and CDR2 from the germline V gene are SGHRS and YFSETQ. This CDR3 comprises 17 residues. Unmatched junction bases numbered 7, after V lost 3 bases and J lost 5 bases. The CDR3 DNA reads TGCGCCAGCAGCTCGGGACTAGCGGGGGGGCCCTCGGAGACCCAGTACTTC. Protein product: CASSSGLAGGPSETQYF. Full variable domain (remainder filled in from reference TRBV5-1 and TRBJ2-5): KAGVTQTPRYLIKTRGQQVTLSCSPISGHRSVSWYQQTPGQGLQFLFEYFSETQRNKGNFPGRFSGRQFSNSRSEMNVSTLELGDSALYLCASSSGLAGGPSETQYFGPGTRLLVL.

This clone was seen only once. V and J are TRBV19 and TRBJ2-2, with TRBD2 matching over 7 bases. V lost 5 bases and J lost 3; bases outside the gene matches: 12. Germline V gene lookup returns CDR1 LNHDA and CDR2 SQIVND (reference sequence). The CDR3 has 17 amino acids. CDR3 loop: CASSSPRLGRDTGELFF. The CDR3 coding sequence is TGTGCCAGTAGTTCACCCCGGCTAGGGAGGGACACCGGGGAGCTGTTTTTT. The variable domain in full, with the rest retrieved from reference TRBV19 and TRBJ2-2, is DGGITQSPKYLFRKEGQNVTLSCEQNLNHDAMYWYRQDPGQGLRLIYYSQIVNDFQKGDIAEGYSVSREKKESFPLTVTSAQKNPTAFYLCASSSPRLGRDTGELFFGEGSRLTVL.

The chain joins TRBV18 to TRBJ2-1, with D hard to call. Germline-derived CDR1 and CDR2 are KGHSH and LQKENI. The CDR3 has 17 residues. Trimming pared 0 bases from V and 0 bases from J, leaving 12 bases between. CDR3 loop: CASSPPAGSSSYNEQFF. CDR3 sequence (DNA): TGTGCCAGCTCACCACCGGCTGGCTCTAGCTCCTACAATGAGCAGTTCTTC.

This clone was counted only a few times. One end of the junction does not line up with germline, which may come from a read error. CDR3 region: CASSRGAGGGQETQYF. The CDR3, as DNA: TGTGCTAGCAGCCGCGGGGCGGGAGGAGGGCAAGAGACCCAGTACTTC. The V and J genes are TRBV7-7 and TRBJ2-5; TRBD2 aligns across 8 bases. The CDR3 has 16 amino acids. Per the germline V gene, CDR1 is SSHAT and CDR2 is FNYEAQ (reference sequence).

The chain has TRBV7-2 and TRBJ1-5; D may be TRBD1 (6 bases). V shed 5 bases and J shed 0 bases, with 11 bases lying between them. CDR1 is SGHTA and CDR2 is FQGNSA in the germline V gene. This CDR3 contains 15 residues. The CDR3 loop reads CASSPGHNSNQPQHF. As DNA, the CDR3 is TGTGCCAGCAGCCCGGGACACAATAGCAATCAGCCCCAGCATTTT.

The count of this clone is one. J is TRBJ1-3 and V is TRBV7-9; the D gene is possibly TRBD1 (5 bases). Germline CDR1 reads SEHNR; CDR2 reads FQNEAQ (reference sequence). This CDR3 has 16 residues. V was shortened by 5 bases and J by 0 bases, with 14 bases between the two germline ends. The CDR3, as DNA: TGTGCCAGCAGCGGCCGTGGGGCACTCTCTGGAAACACCATATATTTT. It specifies CASSGRGALSGNTIYF.

As DNA, the CDR3 is TGCGCCAGCAGCCAAGTTGTGGGACAGGGTATGACCGGGGAGCTGTTTTTT. Translating it yields CASSQVVGQGMTGELFF. V and J are TRBV4-3 and TRBJ2-2, with 9 bases aligning to TRBD1. The V segment lost 1 base and the J segment 5 bases; nucleotides outside the gene matches: 8. CDR3 length equals 17 residues. CDR1 and CDR2 from the germline V gene are LGHNA and YSLEER.

This chain joins TRBV13 and TRBJ1-1, with unresolved D. CDR1 is PRHDT, CDR2 FYEKMQ, per germline (reference sequence). This CDR3 has 16 amino acids. With 0 bases removed from V and 5 bases from J, the gap between germline ends came to 16 bases. CDR3 sequence: CASSLGLGATRTEAFF. In DNA, the CDR3 is TGTGCCAGCAGCTTAGGCCTCGGCGCGACAAGGACTGAAGCTTTCTTT.

The chain links TRBV7-3 to TRBJ2-1; maybe TRBD1 (5 bases). Germline V gene lookup returns CDR1 SGHTA and CDR2 FQGTGA. CDR3 length: 13 residues. V dropped 1 base and J dropped 8 bases, with 9 bases sitting between them. As DNA, the CDR3 is TGTGCCAGCAGCTTAATAGGGGCCGATGAGCAGTTCTTC. It codes for CASSLIGADEQFF.

This clone was observed a few times. The DNA of the CDR3 is TGTGCCAGCAGCTTAGAGCTACAGGGGAAGTGCAGCTCTGGAAACACCATATATTTT. Translating gives CASSLELQGKCSSGNTIYF. This chain connects TRBV11-3 to TRBJ1-3, with 7 bases fitting TRBD1. This CDR3 comprises 19 residues. Germline values: CDR1 SGHNT, CDR2 YENEEA. V gave up 0 bases and J gave up 0 bases; unmatched junction bases: 11.

The gene calls are TRBV5-4 and TRBJ2-6; TRBD1 is a possible D gene (6 bases). Per the germline V gene, CDR1 is SGHNT and CDR2 is YYREEE (reference sequence). The CDR3 runs to 14 residues. Between the trimmed V and J ends, which lost 4 bases and 13 bases, there was a span of 18 bases. The CDR3 region has the DNA TGTGCCAGCAGCGAGAACTCAGGGGAGATTGTCCTGACTTTC. It specifies CASSENSGEIVLTF. Filled out from reference TRBV5-4 and TRBJ2-6, the complete variable domain reads ETGVTQSPTHLIKTRGQQVTLRCSSQSGHNTVSWYQQALGQGPQFIFQYYREEENGRGNFPPRFSGLQFPNYSSELNVNALELDDSALYLCASSENSGEIVLTFGAGSRLTVL.

This chain joins TRBV29-1 and TRBJ1-1; tentative D call: TRBD1 (6 bases). The CDR3 consists of 14 residues. Per the germline V gene, CDR1 is SQVTM and CDR2 is ANQGSEA. Trimming stripped 7 bases from V and 1 base from J, with 16 bases between. CDR3 protein: CSAHPTGPNTEAFF. The DNA of the CDR3 is TGCAGCGCACACCCGACAGGCCCGAACACTGAAGCTTTCTTT. Full variable domain (missing parts from reference TRBV29-1 and TRBJ1-1): SAVISQKPSRDICQRGTSLTIQCQVDSQVTMMFWYRQQPGQSLTLIATANQGSEATYESGFVIDKFPISRPNLTFSTLTVSNMSPEDSSIYLCSAHPTGPNTEAFFGQGTRLTVV.

The V gene is TRBV7-3, the J gene TRBJ2-3, with 8 bases fitting TRBD2. The J segment lost 7 bases and the V segment lost 0 bases, leaving 6 bases of the junction unmatched. CDR3 length equals 15 residues. Per germline, CDR1 SGHTA and CDR2 FQGTGA. The CDR3 nucleotides read TGTGCCAGCAGCTTAACTTCCGGGGGGGTTAATACGCAGTATTTT. It translates to CASSLTSGGVNTQYF.

This rearrangement joins TRBV4-2 to TRBJ2-4, with D possibly TRBD2 on 5 matching bases. There are 15 residues in the CDR3. V lost 0 bases, J lost 6 bases, and 12 bases lay in between. CDR1 and CDR2 (germline): LGHNA, YNFKEQ. The DNA for the CDR3 is TGTGCCAGCAGCCAAGATGGCCTAGCCGGAAACATTCAGTACTTC. Translated, it gives CASSQDGLAGNIQYF.

The V call is TRBV7-2, the J call TRBJ1-3; 7 positions agree with TRBD1. Germline V gene data show CDR1 as SGHTA and CDR2 as FQGNSA. The V segment lost 3 bases and the J segment 0 bases; nucleotides outside the gene matches: 5. The CDR3 loop spans 16 amino acids. CDR3 bases: TGTGCCAGCAGCTTGGGACAGCCTTCCTCTGGAAACACCATATATTTT. The encoded protein is CASSLGQPSSGNTIYF.

This rearrangement joins TRBV30 to TRBJ1-5, with D uncertain. Trimming pared 5 bases from V and 5 bases from J, leaving 13 bases between. Germline lookup yields CDR1 GTSNPN and CDR2 SVGIG (reference sequence). The CDR3 totals 13 residues. The CDR3 region has the DNA TGTGCCTGGGGCTCCGCGGGTTATCAGCCCCAGCATTTT. Protein sequence: CAWGSAGYQPQHF.

The rearrangement joins TRBV18 to TRBJ2-7; D call uncertain. Germline lookup yields CDR1 KGHSH and CDR2 LQKENI. The CDR3 is made up of 15 amino acids. With 3 bases removed from V and 2 bases from J, the gap between germline ends came to 14 bases. CDR3 in DNA: TGTGCCAGCTCACCGCTACCAACCACCACCTACGAGCAGTACTTC. Amino acid sequence: CASSPLPTTTYEQYF.

V is TRBV7-8 and J is TRBJ1-2, with D possibly TRBD1 on 6 matching bases. CDR3 size: 13 residues. The V end was cut by 6 bases, the J end by 7 bases, with 15 bases between. CDR1 and CDR2 (germline): SGHVS, FQNEAQ. This CDR3 reads CASSMRGWGGYTF. Here the CDR3 DNA reads TGTGCCAGCAGTATGAGGGGGTGGGGTGGCTACACCTTC.

The chain links TRBV11-2 to TRBJ1-1; D is possibly TRBD1 (5 bases). This CDR3 is 13 amino acids long. Trimming shortened V by 7 bases and J by 4 bases, and 13 bases separated the two germline ends. Germline assignment: CDR1 SGHAT and CDR2 FQNNGV. The CDR3 spells CASNPGGTTEAFF. The CDR3 DNA is TGTGCCAGCAACCCCGGGGGAACCACTGAAGCTTTCTTT.

This chain joins TRBV7-9 and TRBJ1-4, with 10 bases lining up with TRBD1. This CDR3 is built from 19 residues. CDR1 is SEHNR, CDR2 FQNEAQ, per germline (reference sequence). V lost 5 bases, J lost 3 bases, and 15 bases stayed unmatched. The CDR3 spells CASSEPGGQGRKANEKLFF. The CDR3 DNA reads as TGTGCCAGCAGCGAACCCGGGGGACAGGGGAGGAAGGCTAATGAAAAACTGTTTTTT.

The V call is TRBV21-1, the J call TRBJ2-5; the table's D gene call, TRBD2, was not cross checked with the DNA. TRBV21-1 is described as a pseudogene. CDR3 length: 20 residues. CDR3 sequence: CASSKGMGAGLAGAQETQYF. CDR3 sequence (DNA): TGTGCCAGCAGCAAAGGGATGGGAGCCGGGCTAGCGGGGGCCCAAGAGACCCAGTACTTC.

The chain joins TRBV18 to TRBJ1-1, with D perhaps matching TRBD1 (6 bases). This CDR3 is built from 15 residues. Germline loops: CDR1 KGHSH, CDR2 LQKENI. Trimming took 3 bases from V and 2 from J, leaving 13 bases between them. The CDR3 DNA reads TGTGCCAGCTCACCGCAAACAGGGCCTAACACTGAAGCTTTCTTT. It is translated as CASSPQTGPNTEAFF.

DNA of the CDR3: TGCGCCAGCAGCTCCAGCCAACGGGGGTCTGAAGCTTTCTTT. This gives the protein CASSSSQRGSEAFF. This chain joins TRBV4-3 and TRBJ1-1; a weak D match, TRBD1 (5 bases). CDR1 is LGHNA and CDR2 is YSLEER in the germline V gene. V dropped 5 bases and J dropped 6 bases, with 16 bases sitting between them. CDR3 length equals 14 residues.

This clone occurred a few times. This rearrangement joins TRBV27 to TRBJ2-1; TRBD2 matches 8 bases. V trimming: 5 bases; J trimming: 0 bases; junction bases outside the gene matches: 9. The CDR3 has 17 residues. Germline V gene sequence: CDR1 MNHEY, CDR2 SMNVEV (reference sequence). CDR3 loop: CASSVTLAVSSYNEQFF. DNA of the CDR3: TGTGCCAGCAGTGTTACACTAGCGGTGAGCTCCTACAATGAGCAGTTCTTC.

The genes are TRBV2 and TRBJ1-2, with 7 bases fitting TRBD1. CDR3 length equals 15 residues. V shed 7 bases and J 8 bases; nucleotides not matched to a gene: 16. Germline lookup yields CDR1 SNHLY and CDR2 FYNNEI. CDR3 loop: CASNQRQGVSGGYTF. CDR3 nucleotides: TGTGCCAGCAACCAAAGACAGGGTGTTTCGGGGGGCTACACCTTC. The whole variable domain, filled in from reference TRBV2 and TRBJ1-2, reads EPEVTQTPSHQVTQMGQEVILRCVPISNHLYFYWYRQILGQKVEFLVSFYNNEISEKSEIFDDQFSVERPDGSNFTLKIRSTKLEDSAMYFCASNQRQGVSGGYTFGSGTRLTVV.